This note documents a single TCR beta chain sequence. Its antigen remains unidentified. The sample is drawn from a study of early T cells in non-severe SARS-CoV-2 infection. Whole-study context: The input, bulk RNA from unsorted whole blood, was sequenced, and chains were unpaired.

Unique molecular identifiers were attached to individual cDNA molecules. TCRdb redid the calling of the 5' RACE reads with MiXCR, one entry per CDR3 protein. This table holds tens of thousands of distinct CDR3 sequences, 8% to 9% found once. The study, taken as a whole, reports: Comparison of clonotypes with VDJdb favored anti-spike CD8 responses while missing private and CD4 specificities.

The germline gives CDR1 SGHTA, CDR2 FQGNSA. V lost 3 bases and J 0 bases, leaving 8 bases between the germline ends. CDR3 size: 14 residues. This receptor was obtained from an adult who was a healthcare worker with PCR-confirmed SARS-CoV-2 infection or an uninfected control (not recorded which). The chain uses TRBV7-2 and TRBJ1-2, with D uncertain. Specimen: whole blood. In DNA, the CDR3 is TGTGCCAGCAGCTTCGAAGTAGCTAACTATGGCTACACCTTC. The encoded protein is CASSFEVANYGYTF.